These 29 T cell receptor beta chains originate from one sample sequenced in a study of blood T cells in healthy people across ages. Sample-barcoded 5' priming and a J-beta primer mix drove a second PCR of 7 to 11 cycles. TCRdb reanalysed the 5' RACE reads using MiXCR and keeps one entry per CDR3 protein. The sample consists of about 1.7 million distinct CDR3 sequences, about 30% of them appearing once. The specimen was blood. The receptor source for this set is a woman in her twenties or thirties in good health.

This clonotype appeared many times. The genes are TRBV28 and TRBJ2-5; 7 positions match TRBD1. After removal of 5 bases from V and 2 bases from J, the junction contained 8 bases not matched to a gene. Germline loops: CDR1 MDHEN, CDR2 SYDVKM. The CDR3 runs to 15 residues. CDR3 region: CASSGRTGPQETQYF. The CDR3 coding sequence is TGTGCCAGCAGTGGCCGGACAGGCCCTCAAGAGACCCAGTACTTC.

The CDR3 sequence is CASNNIHFTDTQYF. CDR3 coding DNA: TGTGCCAGCAATAATATCCACTTCACAGATACGCAGTATTTT. The chain is built from TRBV6-6 and TRBJ2-3, with D uncertain. This CDR3 has 14 amino acids. Germline V CDR1 and CDR2: MNHNY, SVGAGI (reference sequence). Between the trimmed V and J ends, which lost 7 bases and 2 bases, there was a span of 13 bases.

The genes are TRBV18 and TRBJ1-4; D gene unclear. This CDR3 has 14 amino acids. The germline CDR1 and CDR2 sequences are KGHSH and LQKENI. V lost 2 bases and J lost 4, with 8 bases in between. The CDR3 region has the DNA TGTGCCAGCTCACCAAGAGCGCATAATGAAAAACTGTTTTTT. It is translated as CASSPRAHNEKLFF.

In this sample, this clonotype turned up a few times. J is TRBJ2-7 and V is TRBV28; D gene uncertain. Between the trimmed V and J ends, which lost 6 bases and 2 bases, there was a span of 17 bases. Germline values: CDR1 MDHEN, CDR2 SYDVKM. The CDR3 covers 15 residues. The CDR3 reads CASSNLEWSPYEQYF. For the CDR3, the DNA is TGTGCCAGCAGCAATTTAGAGTGGAGCCCCTACGAGCAGTACTTC.

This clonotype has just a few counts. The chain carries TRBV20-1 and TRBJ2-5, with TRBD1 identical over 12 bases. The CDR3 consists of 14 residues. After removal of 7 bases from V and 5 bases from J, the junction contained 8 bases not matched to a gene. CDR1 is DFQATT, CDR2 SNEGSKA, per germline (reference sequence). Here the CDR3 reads CSVMGQGARETQYF. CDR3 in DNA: TGCAGTGTTATGGGACAGGGGGCGAGGGAGACCCAGTACTTC.

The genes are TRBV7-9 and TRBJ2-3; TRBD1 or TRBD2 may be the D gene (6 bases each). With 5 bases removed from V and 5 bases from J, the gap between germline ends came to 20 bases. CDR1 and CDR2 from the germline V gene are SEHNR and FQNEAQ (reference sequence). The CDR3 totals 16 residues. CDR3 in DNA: TGTGCCAGCAGCCCCAATGGAGGGGGGAGTAGAGATACGCAGTATTTT. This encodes CASSPNGGGSRDTQYF.

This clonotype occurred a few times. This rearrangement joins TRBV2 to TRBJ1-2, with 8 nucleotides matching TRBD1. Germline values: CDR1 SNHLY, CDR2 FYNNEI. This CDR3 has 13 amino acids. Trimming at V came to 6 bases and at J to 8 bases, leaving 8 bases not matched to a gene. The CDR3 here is CASREGQVFGYTF. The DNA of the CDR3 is TGTGCCAGCAGAGAGGGACAGGTCTTCGGCTACACCTTC.

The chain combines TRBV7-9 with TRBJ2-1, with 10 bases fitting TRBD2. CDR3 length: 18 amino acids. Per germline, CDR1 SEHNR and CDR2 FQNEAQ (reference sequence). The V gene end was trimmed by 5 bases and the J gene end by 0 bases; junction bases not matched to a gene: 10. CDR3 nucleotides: TGTGCCAGCAGCACGACTAGCGGGTGGCCGTCCTCCTACAATGAGCAGTTCTTC. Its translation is CASSTTSGWPSSYNEQFF.

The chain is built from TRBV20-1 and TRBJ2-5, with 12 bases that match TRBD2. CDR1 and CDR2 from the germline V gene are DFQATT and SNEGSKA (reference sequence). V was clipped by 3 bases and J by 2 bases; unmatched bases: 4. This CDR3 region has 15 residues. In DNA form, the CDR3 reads TGCAGTGCTAGTAGCCTAGCGGGGGGGCAAGAGACCCAGTACTTC. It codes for CSASSLAGGQETQYF.

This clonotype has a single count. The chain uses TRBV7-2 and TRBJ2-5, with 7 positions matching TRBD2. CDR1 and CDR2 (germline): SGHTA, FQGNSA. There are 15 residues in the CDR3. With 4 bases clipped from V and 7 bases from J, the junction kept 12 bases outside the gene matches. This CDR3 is CASSSNLAGEVTQYF. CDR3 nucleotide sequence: TGTGCCAGCAGCTCCAACTTGGCGGGGGAGGTGACCCAGTACTTC.

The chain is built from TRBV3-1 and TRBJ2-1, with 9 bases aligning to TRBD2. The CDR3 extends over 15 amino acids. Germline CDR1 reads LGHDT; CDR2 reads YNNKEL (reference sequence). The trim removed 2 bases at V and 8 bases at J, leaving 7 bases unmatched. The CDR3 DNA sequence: TGTGCCAGCAGCCAATGGCGGGAGGGCCAGGATGAGCAGTTCTTC. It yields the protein CASSQWREGQDEQFF.

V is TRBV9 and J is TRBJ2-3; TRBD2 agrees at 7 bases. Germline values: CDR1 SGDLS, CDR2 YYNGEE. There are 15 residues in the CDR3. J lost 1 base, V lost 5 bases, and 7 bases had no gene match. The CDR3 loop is CASRPSGIGTDTQYF. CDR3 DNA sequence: TGTGCCAGCAGACCCAGCGGGATAGGCACAGATACGCAGTATTTT.

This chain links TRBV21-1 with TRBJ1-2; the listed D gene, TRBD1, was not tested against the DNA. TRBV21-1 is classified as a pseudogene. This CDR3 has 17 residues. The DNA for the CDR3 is TGTGCCAGCGCGACCGGGACAGGGGGAAAGATGGGCTATGGCTACACCTTC. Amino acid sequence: CASATGTGGKMGYGYTF.

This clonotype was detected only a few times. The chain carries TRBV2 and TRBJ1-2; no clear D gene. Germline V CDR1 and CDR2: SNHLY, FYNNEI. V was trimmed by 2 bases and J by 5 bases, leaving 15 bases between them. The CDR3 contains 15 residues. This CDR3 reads CASSESEGTIYGYTF. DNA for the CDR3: TGTGCCAGCAGTGAATCGGAGGGAACTATTTATGGCTACACCTTC.

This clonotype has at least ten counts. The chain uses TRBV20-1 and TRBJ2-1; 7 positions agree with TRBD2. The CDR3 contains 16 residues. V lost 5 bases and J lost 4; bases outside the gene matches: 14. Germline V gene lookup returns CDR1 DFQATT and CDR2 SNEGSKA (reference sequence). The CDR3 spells CSASPGGAGDYNEQFF. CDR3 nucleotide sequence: TGCAGTGCTTCCCCCGGTGGCGCGGGAGATTACAATGAGCAGTTCTTC.

Here the CDR3 reads CRTAGGSNEQFF. In DNA, the CDR3 is TGCAGGACGGCGGGGGGTAGCAATGAGCAGTTCTTC. V and J are TRBV20-1 and TRBJ2-1; TRBD2 agrees at 8 bases. Germline values: CDR1 DFQATT, CDR2 SNEGSKA (reference sequence). The CDR3 totals 12 residues.

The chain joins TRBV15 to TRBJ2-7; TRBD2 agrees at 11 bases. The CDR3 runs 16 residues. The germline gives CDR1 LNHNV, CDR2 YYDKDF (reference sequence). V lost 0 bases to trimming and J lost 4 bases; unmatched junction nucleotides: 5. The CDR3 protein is CATSRDRLAGRYEQYF. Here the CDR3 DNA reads TGTGCCACCAGCAGAGATCGACTAGCGGGGCGGTACGAGCAGTACTTC. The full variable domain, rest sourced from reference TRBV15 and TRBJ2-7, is DAMVIQNPRYQVTQFGKPVTLSCSQTLNHNVMYWYQQKSSQAPKLLFHYYDKDFNNEADTPDNFQSRRPNTSFCFLDIRSPGLGDTAMYLCATSRDRLAGRYEQYFGPGTRLTVT.

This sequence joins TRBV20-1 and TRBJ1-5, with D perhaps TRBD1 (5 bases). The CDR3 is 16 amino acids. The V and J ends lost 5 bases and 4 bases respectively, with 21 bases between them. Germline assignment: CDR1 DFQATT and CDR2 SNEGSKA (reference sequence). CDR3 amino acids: CSAQHGGGRKNQPQHF. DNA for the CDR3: TGCAGTGCTCAGCATGGCGGGGGGAGGAAAAATCAGCCCCAGCATTTT.

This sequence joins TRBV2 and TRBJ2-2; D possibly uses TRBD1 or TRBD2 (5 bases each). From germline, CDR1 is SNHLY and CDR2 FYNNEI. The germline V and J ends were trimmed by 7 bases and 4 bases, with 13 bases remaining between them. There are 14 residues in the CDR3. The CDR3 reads CASKGTGSTGELFF. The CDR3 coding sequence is TGTGCCAGCAAGGGGACGGGGAGCACCGGGGAGCTGTTTTTT.

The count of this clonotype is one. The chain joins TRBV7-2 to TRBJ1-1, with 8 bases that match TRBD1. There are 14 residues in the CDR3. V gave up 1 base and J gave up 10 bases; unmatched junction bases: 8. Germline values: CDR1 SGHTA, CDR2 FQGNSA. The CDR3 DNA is TGTGCCAGCAGCTTAGAAGTGAGGACAGGGCGAGCTTTCTTT. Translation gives CASSLEVRTGRAFF.

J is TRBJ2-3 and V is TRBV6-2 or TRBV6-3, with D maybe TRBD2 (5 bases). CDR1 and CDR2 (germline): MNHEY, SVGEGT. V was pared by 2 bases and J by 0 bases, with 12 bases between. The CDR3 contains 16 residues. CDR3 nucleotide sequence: TGTGCCAGCAGTTACGCAGCGGAACCTAGCACAGATACGCAGTATTTT. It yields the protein CASSYAAEPSTDTQYF.

In DNA form, the CDR3 reads TGTGCCAGCAGTTCCGGGACTAGCGGACAGAATGAGCAGTTCTTC. As protein: CASSSGTSGQNEQFF. The chain carries TRBV27 and TRBJ2-1; 11 bases are a match to TRBD2. The CDR3 has 15 amino acids. The germline gives CDR1 MNHEY, CDR2 SMNVEV (reference sequence). Trimming at V came to 4 bases and at J to 7 bases, leaving 6 bases not matched to a gene.

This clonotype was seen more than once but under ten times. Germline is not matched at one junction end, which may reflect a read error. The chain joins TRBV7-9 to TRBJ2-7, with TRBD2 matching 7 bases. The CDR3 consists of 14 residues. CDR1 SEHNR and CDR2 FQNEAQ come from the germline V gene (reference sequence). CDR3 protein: CASSVAGGSNEQYF. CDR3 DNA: TGTGCCAGCAGCGTAGCGGGCGGGAGCAACGAGCAGTACTTC.

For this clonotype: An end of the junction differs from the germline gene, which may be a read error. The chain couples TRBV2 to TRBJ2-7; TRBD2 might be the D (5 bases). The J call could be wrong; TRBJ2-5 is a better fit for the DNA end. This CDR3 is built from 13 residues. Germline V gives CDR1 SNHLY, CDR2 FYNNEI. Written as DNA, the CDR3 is TGTTCCAGCAGTGAAGGTGCGGGAGAGACCCAGTACTTC. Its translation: CSSSEGAGETQYF.

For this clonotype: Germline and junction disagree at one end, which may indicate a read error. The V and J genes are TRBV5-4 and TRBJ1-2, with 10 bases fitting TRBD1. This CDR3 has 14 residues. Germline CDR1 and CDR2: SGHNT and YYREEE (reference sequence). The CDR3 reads CASSPTGGNYDYTF. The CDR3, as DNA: TGTGCCAGCAGCCCGACAGGGGGCAACTATGACTACACCTTC.

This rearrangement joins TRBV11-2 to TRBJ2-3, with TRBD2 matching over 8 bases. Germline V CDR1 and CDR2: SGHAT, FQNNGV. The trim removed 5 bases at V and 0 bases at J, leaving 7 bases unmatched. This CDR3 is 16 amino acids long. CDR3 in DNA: TGTGCCAGCAGCCACTTAGCGGGGTCTAGCACAGATACGCAGTATTTT. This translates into CASSHLAGSSTDTQYF.

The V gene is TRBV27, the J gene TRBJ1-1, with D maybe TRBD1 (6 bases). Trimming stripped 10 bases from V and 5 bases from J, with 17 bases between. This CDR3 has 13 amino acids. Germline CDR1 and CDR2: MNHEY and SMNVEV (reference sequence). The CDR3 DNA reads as TGTGCCACCACAGGGAACAGGGTAACTGAAGCTTTCTTT. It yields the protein CATTGNRVTEAFF.

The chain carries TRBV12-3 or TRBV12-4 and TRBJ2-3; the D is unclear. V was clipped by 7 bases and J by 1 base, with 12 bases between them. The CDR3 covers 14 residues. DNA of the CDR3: TGTGCCAGCAATGGCAGAAGGGGCACAGATACGCAGTATTTT. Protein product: CASNGRRGTDTQYF.

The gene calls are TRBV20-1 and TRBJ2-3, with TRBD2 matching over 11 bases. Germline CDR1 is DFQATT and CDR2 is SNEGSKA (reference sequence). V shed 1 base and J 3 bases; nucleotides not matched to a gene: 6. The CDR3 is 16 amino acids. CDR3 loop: CSARGLLAGETDTQYF. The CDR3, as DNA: TGCAGTGCTAGAGGACTACTAGCGGGAGAAACAGATACGCAGTATTTT.